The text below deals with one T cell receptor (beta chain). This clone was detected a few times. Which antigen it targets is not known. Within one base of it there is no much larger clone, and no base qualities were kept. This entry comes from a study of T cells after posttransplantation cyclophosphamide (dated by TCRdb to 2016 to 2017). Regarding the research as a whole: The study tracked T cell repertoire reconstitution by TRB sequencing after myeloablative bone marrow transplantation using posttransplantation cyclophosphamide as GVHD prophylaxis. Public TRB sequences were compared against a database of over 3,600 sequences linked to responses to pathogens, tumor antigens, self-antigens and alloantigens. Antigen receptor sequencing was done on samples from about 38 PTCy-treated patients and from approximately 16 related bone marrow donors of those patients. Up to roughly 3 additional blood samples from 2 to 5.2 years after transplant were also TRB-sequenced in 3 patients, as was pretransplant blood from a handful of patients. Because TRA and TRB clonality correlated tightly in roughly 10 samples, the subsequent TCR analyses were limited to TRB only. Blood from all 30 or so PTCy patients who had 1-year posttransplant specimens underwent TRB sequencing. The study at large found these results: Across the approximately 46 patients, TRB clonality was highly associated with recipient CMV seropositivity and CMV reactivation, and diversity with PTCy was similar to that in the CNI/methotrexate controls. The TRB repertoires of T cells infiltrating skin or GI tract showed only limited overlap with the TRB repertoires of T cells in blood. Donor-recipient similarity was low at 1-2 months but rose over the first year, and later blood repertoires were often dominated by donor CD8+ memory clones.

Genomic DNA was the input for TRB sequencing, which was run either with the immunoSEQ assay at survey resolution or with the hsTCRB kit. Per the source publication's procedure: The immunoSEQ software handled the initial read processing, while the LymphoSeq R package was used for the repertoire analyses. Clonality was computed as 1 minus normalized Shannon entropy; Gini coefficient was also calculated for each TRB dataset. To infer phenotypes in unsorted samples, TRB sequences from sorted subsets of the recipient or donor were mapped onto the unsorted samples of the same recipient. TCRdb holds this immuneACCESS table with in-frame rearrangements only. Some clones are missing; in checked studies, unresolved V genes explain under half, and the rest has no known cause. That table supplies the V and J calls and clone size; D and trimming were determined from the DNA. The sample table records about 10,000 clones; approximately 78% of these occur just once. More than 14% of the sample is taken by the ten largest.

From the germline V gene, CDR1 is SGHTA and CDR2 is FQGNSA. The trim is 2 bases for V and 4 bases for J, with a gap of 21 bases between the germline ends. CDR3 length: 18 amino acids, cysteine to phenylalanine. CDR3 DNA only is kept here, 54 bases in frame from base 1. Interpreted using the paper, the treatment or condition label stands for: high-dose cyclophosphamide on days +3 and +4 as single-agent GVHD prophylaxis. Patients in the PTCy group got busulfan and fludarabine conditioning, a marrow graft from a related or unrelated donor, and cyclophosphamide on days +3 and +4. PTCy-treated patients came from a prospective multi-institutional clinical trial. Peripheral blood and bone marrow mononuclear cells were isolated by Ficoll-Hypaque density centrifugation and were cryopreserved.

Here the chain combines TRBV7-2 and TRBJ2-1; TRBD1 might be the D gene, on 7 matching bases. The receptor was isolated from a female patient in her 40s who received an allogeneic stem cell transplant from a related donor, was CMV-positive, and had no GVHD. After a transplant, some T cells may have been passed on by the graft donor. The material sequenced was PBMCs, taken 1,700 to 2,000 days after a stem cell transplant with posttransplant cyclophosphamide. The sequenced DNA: TGTGCCAGCAGCTTAAGGGGGGAGACAGGGACGAAGTACAATGAGCAGTTCTTC. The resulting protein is CASSLRGETGTKYNEQFF. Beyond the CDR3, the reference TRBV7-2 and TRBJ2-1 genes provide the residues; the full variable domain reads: GAGVSQSPSNKVTEKGKDVELRCDPISGHTALYWYRQSLGQGLEFLIYFQGNSAPDKSGLPSDRFSAERTGGSVSTLTIQRTQQEDSAVYLCASSLRGETGTKYNEQFFGPGTRLTVL.